This is a list of T cell receptor beta chains from one sample in a study of liver allograft versus peripheral blood T cells. TCRdb reprocessed the reads with MiXCR, giving one entry per CDR3 protein. Of about 14,000 distinct CDR3 sequences listed, 20% to 25% are singletons. The receptors were gathered from a human patient who had a liver transplant. Some of these T cells may belong to the graft donor. Each CDR3 is given with its conserved first and last residue. A D gene is named only where the DNA matches it firmly. Only part of the rows carry a size: once, few, many, or a class if the clone is expanded.

abundance: medium-sized; d_gene: -; v_gene: TRBV6-5; j_gene: TRBJ1-6; CDR3nt: TGTGCCAGCAGCCTGTTGGAGCCCCGTAATTCACCCCTCCACTTT; CDR3aa: CASSLLEPRNSPLHF
abundance: medium-sized; d_gene: TRBD1; v_gene: TRBV29-1; j_gene: TRBJ2-7; CDR3nt: TGCAGCGTGAGTGGGGGACAGGGGGCTGGTGAGCAGTACTTC; CDR3aa: CSVSGGQGAGEQYF
abundance: medium-sized; d_gene: TRBD1; v_gene: TRBV18; j_gene: TRBJ1-1; CDR3nt: TGTGCCAGCTCCCGCGGACAGGGCATGAACACTGAAGCTTTCTTT; CDR3aa: CASSRGQGMNTEAFF
abundance: medium-sized; d_gene: -; v_gene: TRBV19; j_gene: TRBJ1-2; CDR3nt: TGTGCCAGTAGTAGGGAGGGGTACAACTATGGCTACACCTTC; CDR3aa: CASSREGYNYGYTF
abundance: -; d_gene: TRBD1; v_gene: TRBV5-4; j_gene: TRBJ1-2; CDR3nt: TGTGCCAGCAGCGTGACAGGGCGGGCCTATGGCTACACCTTC; CDR3aa: CASSVTGRAYGYTF
abundance: few; d_gene: TRBD2; v_gene: TRBV14; j_gene: TRBJ2-3; CDR3nt: TGTGCCAGCAGTAGAGGTAGCGGGGGCACCACAGATACGCAGTATTTT; CDR3aa: CASSRGSGGTTDTQYF
abundance: -; d_gene: -; v_gene: TRBV7-9; j_gene: TRBJ1-2; CDR3nt: TGTGCCAGCACCCCGTGGGGGACAAACGCGGACTATGGCTACACCTTC; CDR3aa: CASTPWGTNADYGYTF
abundance: -; d_gene: -; v_gene: TRBV20-1; j_gene: TRBJ1-4; CDR3nt: TGCAGTGCCATGACAGGACAAAATGAAAAACTGTTTTTT; CDR3aa: CSAMTGQNEKLFF
abundance: -; d_gene: -; v_gene: TRBV20-1; j_gene: TRBJ2-7; CDR3nt: TGCAGCACCGGGACAACCCACGAGCAGTACTTC; CDR3aa: CSTGTTHEQYF
abundance: -; d_gene: -; v_gene: TRBV12-3/TRBV12-4; j_gene: TRBJ1-1; CDR3nt: TGTGCCAGCAGTTCGCGACGGACGAACACTGAAGCTTTCTTT; CDR3aa: CASSSRRTNTEAFF
abundance: medium-sized; d_gene: TRBD1; v_gene: TRBV18; j_gene: TRBJ1-3; CDR3nt: TGTGCCAGCTCACCTCAGGGACAGGGACGAAACACCATATATTTT; CDR3aa: CASSPQGQGRNTIYF